This T cell receptor (beta chain) is from a study of OX40 agonist ivuxolimab in advanced cancers. Turning to the study itself: An anti-OX40 (CD134) antibody with agonistic activity, ivuxolimab, was administered to patients. Study-level results: CD4+ T cells averaged fewer expanded clones than CD8+ T cells.

Concerning this clone: The antigen is not known.

The protocol was immunoSEQ multiplex PCR, while the TCRdb copy is restricted to in-frame clones and leaves out a portion. The table has tens of thousands of clones, roughly 93% seen once. V lost 5 bases and J lost 2, with 9 bases in between. The CDR3 contains 13 residues. Germline V gives CDR1 SNHLY, CDR2 FYNNEI. The clonotype originates from an adult with an advanced solid tumor such as melanoma, head and neck, liver or kidney cancer. Sequenced here: CD4+ or CD8+ T cells sorted from blood, sampled in a trial of the OX40 agonist ivuxolimab. The J gene is TRBJ1-1, the V gene TRBV2; no reliable D call. The CDR3 reads CASSRSTNTEAFF. CDR3 in DNA: TGTGCCAGCAGTCGATCCACAAACACTGAAGCTTTCTTT.